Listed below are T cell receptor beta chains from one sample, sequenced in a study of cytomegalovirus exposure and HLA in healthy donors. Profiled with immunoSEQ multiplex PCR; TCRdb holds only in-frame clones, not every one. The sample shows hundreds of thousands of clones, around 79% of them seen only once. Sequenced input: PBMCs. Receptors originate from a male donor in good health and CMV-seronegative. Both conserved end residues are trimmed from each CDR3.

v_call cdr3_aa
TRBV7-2 ASSRTTSGSPLQY
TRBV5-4 ASSVSGARTGELF
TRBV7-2 ASSVRQGGSTEAF
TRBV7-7 ASSPGQGSTGELF
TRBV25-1 ASSLPTGLNEKLF
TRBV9 ASSPRWDRDSPLH
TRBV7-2 ASSLVSGGANTQY
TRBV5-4 ASSFRGTNTEAF
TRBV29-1 SGNPFQGGTEAF
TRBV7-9 ASSFGWAKSSSEQY
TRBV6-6 ASTDRIYGYT
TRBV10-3 AISTPGVTVVHEQY
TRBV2 ASRGGTLF
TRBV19 ASSLGTSGMGYEQY
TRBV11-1 ASSRHPTNEKLF
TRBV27 ASSFGQGTFQDTQY
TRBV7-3 ASSSTDRANYGYT
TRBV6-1 ASSDFKEGYYNSYEQY
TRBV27 ASSLFTGEAF
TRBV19 ASSISSGDTQY
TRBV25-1 ASSAAPSYEQY
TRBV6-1 ASSGPGAPNEKLF
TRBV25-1 ASSGGGGSNQPQH
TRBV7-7 ASSLGGRGYEQY
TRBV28 ASSPPGQGRFGGYEQY
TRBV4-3 ASSQEWEGGYT
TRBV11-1 ASSLAGTVYYEQY
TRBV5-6 ASSSRDSNQPQH
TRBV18 ASSPGGRSNQPQH